This T cell receptor beta chain was sequenced for a study of OX40 agonist ivuxolimab in advanced cancers. Background for the entire study: The costimulatory receptor OX40 (CD134) was targeted by ivuxolimab, a fully human IgG2 agonistic monoclonal antibody. Intravenous ivuxolimab was administered to patients every 2 weeks at six dose levels: 0.01, 0.1, 0.3, 1.5, 3 and 10 mg/kg. Of the 50 to 55 dose-escalation patients, hepatocellular carcinoma was present in approximately 20, melanoma in approximately 15, renal cell carcinoma in 9 and head and neck cancer in 9. In the dose-escalation cohort, more than 80% of patients were male, and the mean age was around 60 years with a range of roughly 20 to 80. Prior anti-PD-1, anti-PD-L1 or anti-CTLA-4 therapy was permitted, and 35% to 40% of dose-escalation patients had received checkpoint inhibitors. Three dose-escalation patients achieved partial responses, one with hepatocellular carcinoma and two with cutaneous melanoma. The purpose of peripheral TCRbeta sequencing was to test whether ivuxolimab changed TCR sequence diversity and led to clonal T-cell expansion. The paper covers the monotherapy dose-escalation part of the phase I ivuxolimab trial, which included N ≈ 50 patients.

What the authors observed across the whole study: Low levels of normalized T-cell clonal expansion were also seen in some patients who did not respond. The antigen specificity of the clonally expanded peripheral T cells was not determined. In the 0.1-3.0 mg/kg groups, partial responders had among the lowest normalized peripheral clonal expansion, particularly in CD8+ T cells. After ivuxolimab, CD8+ T cells had more expanded clones than CD4+ T cells on average. Clonal expansion of both CD4+ and CD8+ blood T cells was observed from baseline to week 6 at doses 0.1 to 3.0 mg/kg.

Patients with a history of autoimmune disease or receiving systemic immunosuppression were excluded from the trial. Peripheral blood for TCR sequencing was collected from all dose cohorts at baseline, on cycle 4 day 1, and on cycle 7 day 1. The samples were taken from a phase I, first-in-human, multicenter, open-label dose-escalation trial of ivuxolimab. Adults with locally advanced or metastatic head and neck squamous cell, hepatocellular, melanoma or renal cell carcinoma were enrolled in the trial. Before TCR sequencing, CD4+ and CD8+ T cells were separately sorted from peripheral blood. Genomic DNA was isolated from the sorted cells so that the TCRbeta CDR3 region could be sequenced. The immunoSEQ Assay was used to sequence the TCRbeta CDR3 regions. TCRdb provides this immuneACCESS table in a form limited to in-frame rearrangements. Some clones are lacking; in checked studies, under half of them reflect an unresolved V gene, and why the rest are absent is not known. This sample gives around 80,000 clones in total; 85% to 90% of them show up just once. Less than 0.55% of the sample rests with the top ten.

Note on this clone: Its binding antigen is unknown. The input lacks base qualities; no much larger clone sits a single base away.

The source is an adult with an advanced solid tumor such as melanoma, head and neck, liver or kidney cancer. Sequenced here: CD4+ or CD8+ T cells sorted from blood, sampled in a trial of the OX40 agonist ivuxolimab.

The DNA is TGTGCCAGCAGCTCCCCTCGGGGCCGCCGCTACGAGCAGTACTTC. It translates as CASSSPRGRRYEQYF. The sequence joins TRBV6-6 to TRBJ2-7, with the D segment possibly TRBD1 or TRBD2, each aligning over 5 bases. V and J lose 6 bases and 3 bases, and a span of 18 bases separates them. CDR1 and CDR2 (MNHNY, SVGAGI) derive from the germline V gene (reference sequence). Inclusive of the bounding cysteine and phenylalanine, the CDR3 is 15 residues long. Left in the record is the CDR3 DNA by itself, 45 bases read in frame from the first base.